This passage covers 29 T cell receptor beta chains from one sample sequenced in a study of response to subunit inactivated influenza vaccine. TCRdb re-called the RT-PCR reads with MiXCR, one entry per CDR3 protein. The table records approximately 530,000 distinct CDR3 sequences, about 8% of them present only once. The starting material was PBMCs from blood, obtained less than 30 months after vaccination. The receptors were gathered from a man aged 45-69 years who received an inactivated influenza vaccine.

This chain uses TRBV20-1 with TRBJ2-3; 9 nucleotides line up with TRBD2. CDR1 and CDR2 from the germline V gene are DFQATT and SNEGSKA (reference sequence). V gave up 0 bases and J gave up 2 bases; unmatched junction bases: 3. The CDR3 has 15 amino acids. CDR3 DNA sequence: TGCAGTGCTAGAGAAGCGGGAGGACCCACAGATACGCAGTATTTT. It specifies CSAREAGGPTDTQYF.

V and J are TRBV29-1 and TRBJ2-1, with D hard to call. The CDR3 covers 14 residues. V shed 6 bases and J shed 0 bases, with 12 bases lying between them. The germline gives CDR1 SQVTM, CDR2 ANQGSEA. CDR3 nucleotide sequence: TGCAGCGTGGCCCTTGATGGCTCCTACAATGAGCAGTTCTTC. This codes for CSVALDGSYNEQFF.

The CDR3 DNA is TGTGCCAGCAGCCGATTCCCAGGGGGGTCCCACTCTGGGGCCAACGTCCTGACTTTC. This sequence encodes CASSRFPGGSHSGANVLTF. The genes are TRBV3-1 and TRBJ2-6, with D maybe TRBD1 (7 bases). The CDR3 contains 19 residues. Trimming cost V 4 bases and J 0 bases, with 19 bases left between them. Germline CDR1 reads LGHDT; CDR2 reads YNNKEL (reference sequence).

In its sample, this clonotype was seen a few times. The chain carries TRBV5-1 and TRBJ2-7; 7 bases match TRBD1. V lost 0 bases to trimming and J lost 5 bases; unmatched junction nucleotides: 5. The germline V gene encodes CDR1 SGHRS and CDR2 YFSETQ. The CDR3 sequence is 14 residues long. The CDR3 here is CASSLEGAGDEQYF. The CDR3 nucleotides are TGCGCCAGCAGCTTGGAGGGGGCCGGTGACGAGCAGTACTTC.

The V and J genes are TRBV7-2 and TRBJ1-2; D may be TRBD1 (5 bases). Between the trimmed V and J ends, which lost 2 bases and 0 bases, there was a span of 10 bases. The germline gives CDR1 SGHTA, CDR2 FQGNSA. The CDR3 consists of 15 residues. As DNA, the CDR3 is TGTGCCAGCAGCTTAACAGGCCCAGCTAACTATGGCTACACCTTC. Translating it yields CASSLTGPANYGYTF.

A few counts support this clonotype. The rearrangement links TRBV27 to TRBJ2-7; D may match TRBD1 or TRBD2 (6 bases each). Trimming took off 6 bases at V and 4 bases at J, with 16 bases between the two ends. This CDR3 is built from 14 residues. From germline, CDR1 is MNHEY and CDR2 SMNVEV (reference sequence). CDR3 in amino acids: CASSLKWGAYEQYF. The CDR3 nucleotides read TGTGCCAGCAGCCTAAAGTGGGGGGCGTACGAGCAGTACTTC.

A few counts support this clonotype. CDR3 nucleotide sequence: TGTGCCAGCAGCGACCGGGGACCGTCGGTTGGCGAGCAGTACTTC. Its protein product is CASSDRGPSVGEQYF. The rearrangement joins TRBV11-2 to TRBJ2-7; D possibly matches TRBD1 or TRBD2 (5 bases each). V shed 5 bases and J shed 6 bases, with 20 bases lying between them. The CDR3 is 15 amino acids. The germline gives CDR1 SGHAT, CDR2 FQNNGV. Together with reference TRBV11-2 and TRBJ2-7, the CDR3 gives the full variable domain: EAGVAQSPRYKIIEKRQSVAFWCNPISGHATLYWYQQILGQGPKLLIQFQNNGVVDDSQLPKDRFSAERLKGVDSTLKIQPAKLEDSAVYLCASSDRGPSVGEQYFGPGTRLTVT.

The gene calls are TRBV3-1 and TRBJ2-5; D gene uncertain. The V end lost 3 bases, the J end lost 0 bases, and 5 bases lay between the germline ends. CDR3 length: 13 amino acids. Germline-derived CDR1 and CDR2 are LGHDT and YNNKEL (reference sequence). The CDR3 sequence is CASSHEDQETQYF. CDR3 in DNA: TGTGCCAGCAGCCACGAAGACCAAGAGACCCAGTACTTC.

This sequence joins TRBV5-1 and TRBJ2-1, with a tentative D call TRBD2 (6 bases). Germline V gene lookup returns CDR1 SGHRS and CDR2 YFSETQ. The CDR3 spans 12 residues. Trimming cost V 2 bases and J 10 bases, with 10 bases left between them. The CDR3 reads CASSLVGREQFF. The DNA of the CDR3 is TGCGCCAGCAGCTTAGTTGGGAGGGAGCAGTTCTTC.

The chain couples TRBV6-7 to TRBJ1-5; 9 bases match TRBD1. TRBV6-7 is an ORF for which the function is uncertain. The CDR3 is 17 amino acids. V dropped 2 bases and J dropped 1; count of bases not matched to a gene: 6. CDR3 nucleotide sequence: TGTGCCAGCAGTTACACGAGACAGGGGGGAAGCAATCAGCCCCAGCATTTT. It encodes CASSYTRQGGSNQPQHF.

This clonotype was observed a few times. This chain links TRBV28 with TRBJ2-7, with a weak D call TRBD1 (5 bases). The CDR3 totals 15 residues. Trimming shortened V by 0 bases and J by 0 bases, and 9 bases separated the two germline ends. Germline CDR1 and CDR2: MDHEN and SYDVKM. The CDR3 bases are TGTGCCAGCAGTTTATGGGGGCTTAGCTCCTACGAGCAGTACTTC. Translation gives CASSLWGLSSYEQYF. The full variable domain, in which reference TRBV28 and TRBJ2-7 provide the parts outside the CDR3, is DVKVTQSSRYLVKRTGEKVFLECVQDMDHENMFWYRQDPGLGLRLIYFSYDVKMKEKGDIPEGYSVSREKKERFSLILESASTNQTSMYLCASSLWGLSSYEQYFGPGTRLTVT.

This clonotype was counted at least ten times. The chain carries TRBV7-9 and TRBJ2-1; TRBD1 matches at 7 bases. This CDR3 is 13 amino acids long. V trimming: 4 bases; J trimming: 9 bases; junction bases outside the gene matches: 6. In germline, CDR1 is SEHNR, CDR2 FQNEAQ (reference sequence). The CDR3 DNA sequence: TGTGCCAGCAGCTCGTTAGGGGGCTTTGAGCAGTTCTTC. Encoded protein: CASSSLGGFEQFF.

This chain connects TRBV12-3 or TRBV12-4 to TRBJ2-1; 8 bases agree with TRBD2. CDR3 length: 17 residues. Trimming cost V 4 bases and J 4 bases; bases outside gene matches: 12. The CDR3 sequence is CASSSPERGRGYNEQFF. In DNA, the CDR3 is TGTGCCAGCAGTTCTCCCGAGCGGGGGAGGGGTTACAATGAGCAGTTCTTC.

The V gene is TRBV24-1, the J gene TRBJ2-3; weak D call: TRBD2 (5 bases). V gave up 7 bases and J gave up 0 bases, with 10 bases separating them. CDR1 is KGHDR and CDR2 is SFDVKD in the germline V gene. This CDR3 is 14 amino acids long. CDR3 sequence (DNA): TGTGCCACCAGAAGCGGTCCTAGCACAGATACGCAGTATTTT. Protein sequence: CATRSGPSTDTQYF.

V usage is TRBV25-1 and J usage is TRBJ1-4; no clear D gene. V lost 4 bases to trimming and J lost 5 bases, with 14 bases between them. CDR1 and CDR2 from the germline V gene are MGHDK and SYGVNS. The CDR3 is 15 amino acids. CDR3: CASSGWTTGNEKLFF. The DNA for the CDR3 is TGTGCCAGCAGTGGTTGGACGACGGGCAATGAAAAACTGTTTTTT.

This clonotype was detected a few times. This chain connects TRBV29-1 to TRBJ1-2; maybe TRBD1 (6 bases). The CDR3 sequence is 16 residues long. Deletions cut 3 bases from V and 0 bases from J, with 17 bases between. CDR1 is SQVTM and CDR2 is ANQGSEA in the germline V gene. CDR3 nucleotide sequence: TGCAGCGTTGACGCCCTCCTCGGGACACCTAACTATGGCTACACCTTC. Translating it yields CSVDALLGTPNYGYTF.

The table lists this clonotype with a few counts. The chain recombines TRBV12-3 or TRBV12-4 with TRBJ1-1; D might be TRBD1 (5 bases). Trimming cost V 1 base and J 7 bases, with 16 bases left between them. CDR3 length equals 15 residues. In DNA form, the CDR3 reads TGTGCCAGCAGTTTAGGAGGCTCGGGGGTTGGTGAAGCTTTCTTT. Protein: CASSLGGSGVGEAFF.

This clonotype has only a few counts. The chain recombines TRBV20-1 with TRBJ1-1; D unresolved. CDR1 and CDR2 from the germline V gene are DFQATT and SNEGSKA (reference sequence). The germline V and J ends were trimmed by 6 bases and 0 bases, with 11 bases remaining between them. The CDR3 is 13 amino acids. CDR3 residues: CSAARTMNTEAFF. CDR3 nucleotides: TGCAGTGCCGCGAGGACTATGAACACTGAAGCTTTCTTT.

CDR3 sequence reads: CASSPGYYNEQFF. CDR3 nucleotide sequence: TGTGCCAGCAGCCCCGGGTACTACAATGAGCAGTTCTTC. The V call is TRBV11-2, the J call TRBJ2-1; no definite D call. There are 13 residues in the CDR3. Trimming left V 5 bases short and J 3 bases short, with 8 bases between. CDR1 and CDR2 (germline): SGHAT, FQNNGV.

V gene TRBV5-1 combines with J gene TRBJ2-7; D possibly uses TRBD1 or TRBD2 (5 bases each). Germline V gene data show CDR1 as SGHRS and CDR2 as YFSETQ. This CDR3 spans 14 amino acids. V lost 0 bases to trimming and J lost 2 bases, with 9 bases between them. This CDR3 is CASSLVGTTYEQYF. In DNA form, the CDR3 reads TGCGCCAGCAGCTTGGTGGGGACCACCTACGAGCAGTACTTC.

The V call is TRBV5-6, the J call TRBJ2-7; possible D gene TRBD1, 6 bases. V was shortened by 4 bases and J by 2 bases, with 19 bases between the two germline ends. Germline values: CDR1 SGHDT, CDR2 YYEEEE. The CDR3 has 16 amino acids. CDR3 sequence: CASSRDGGRSTYEQYF. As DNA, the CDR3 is TGTGCCAGCAGCCGTGATGGGGGCAGGAGTACCTACGAGCAGTACTTC.

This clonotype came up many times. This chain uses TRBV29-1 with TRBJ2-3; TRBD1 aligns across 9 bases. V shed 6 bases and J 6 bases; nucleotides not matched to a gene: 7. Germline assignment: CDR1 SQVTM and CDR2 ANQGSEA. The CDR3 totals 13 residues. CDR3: CSVRTGAGDTQYF. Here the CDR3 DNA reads TGCAGCGTCCGGACAGGGGCAGGGGATACGCAGTATTTT.

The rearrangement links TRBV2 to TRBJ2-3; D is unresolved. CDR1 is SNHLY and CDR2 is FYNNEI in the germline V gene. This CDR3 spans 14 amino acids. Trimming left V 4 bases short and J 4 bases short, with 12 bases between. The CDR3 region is CASSVSGRSDTQYF. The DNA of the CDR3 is TGTGCCAGCAGTGTTTCGGGCAGGTCAGATACGCAGTATTTT.

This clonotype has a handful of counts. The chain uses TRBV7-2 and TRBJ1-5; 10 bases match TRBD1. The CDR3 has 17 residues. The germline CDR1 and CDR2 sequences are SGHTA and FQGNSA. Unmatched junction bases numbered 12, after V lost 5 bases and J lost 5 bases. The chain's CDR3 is CASSRTGGGRIDQPQHF. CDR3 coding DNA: TGTGCCAGCAGCCGGACAGGGGGAGGCCGGATTGATCAGCCCCAGCATTTT.

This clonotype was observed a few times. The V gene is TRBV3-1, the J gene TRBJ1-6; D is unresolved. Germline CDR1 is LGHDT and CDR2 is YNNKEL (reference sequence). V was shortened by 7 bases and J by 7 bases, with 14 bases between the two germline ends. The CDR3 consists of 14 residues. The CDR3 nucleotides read TGTGCCAGCACCAATGGCGGAGAAAATTCACCCCTCCACTTT. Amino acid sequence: CASTNGGENSPLHF.

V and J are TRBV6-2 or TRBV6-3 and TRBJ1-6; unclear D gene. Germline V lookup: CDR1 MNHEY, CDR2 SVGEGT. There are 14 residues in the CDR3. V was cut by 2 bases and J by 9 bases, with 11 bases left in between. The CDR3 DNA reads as TGTGCCAGCAGTTACAGGTCGGGTGGTTCACCCCTCCACTTT. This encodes CASSYRSGGSPLHF.

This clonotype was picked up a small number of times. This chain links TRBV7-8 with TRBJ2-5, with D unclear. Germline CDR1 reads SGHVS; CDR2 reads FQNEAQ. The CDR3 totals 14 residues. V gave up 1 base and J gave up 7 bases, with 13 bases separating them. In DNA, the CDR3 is TGTGCCAGCAGCTTAGAATCTGGATTATGGACCCAGTACTTC. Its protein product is CASSLESGLWTQYF.

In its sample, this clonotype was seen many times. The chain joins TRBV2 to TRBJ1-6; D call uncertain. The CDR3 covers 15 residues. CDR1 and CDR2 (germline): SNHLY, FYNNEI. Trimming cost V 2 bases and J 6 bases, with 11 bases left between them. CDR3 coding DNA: TGTGCCAGCAGTGAATATCCGGGAATTAATTCACCCCTCCACTTT. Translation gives CASSEYPGINSPLHF.

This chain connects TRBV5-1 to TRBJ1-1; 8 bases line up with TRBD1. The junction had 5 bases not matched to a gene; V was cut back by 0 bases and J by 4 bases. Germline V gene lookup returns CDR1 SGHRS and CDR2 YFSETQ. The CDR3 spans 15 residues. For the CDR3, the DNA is TGCGCCAGCAGCTTGGATCAGGGGGCTGGCACTGAAGCTTTCTTT. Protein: CASSLDQGAGTEAFF.